This T cell receptor beta chain was captured by sequencing in a study of blood T cell repertoires in COVID-19. Produced via immunoSEQ multiplex PCR; TCRdb's table is partial and in-frame only. The repertoire holds about 29,000 clones, with 80% to 90% as singletons. Germline V lookup: CDR1 SGHAT, CDR2 FQNNGV. V shed 3 bases and J 1 base; nucleotides not matched to a gene: 3. The CDR3 is made up of 16 amino acids. The receptor comes from a human donor with active COVID-19. The donor label of this sample is uncertain. Sequencing input: peripheral blood. This chain joins TRBV11-2 and TRBJ2-5; TRBD2 agrees at 12 bases. CDR3 in amino acids: CASSFTSGGRQETQYF. CDR3 DNA: TGTGCCAGCAGCTTCACTAGCGGGGGGCGCCAAGAGACCCAGTACTTC.